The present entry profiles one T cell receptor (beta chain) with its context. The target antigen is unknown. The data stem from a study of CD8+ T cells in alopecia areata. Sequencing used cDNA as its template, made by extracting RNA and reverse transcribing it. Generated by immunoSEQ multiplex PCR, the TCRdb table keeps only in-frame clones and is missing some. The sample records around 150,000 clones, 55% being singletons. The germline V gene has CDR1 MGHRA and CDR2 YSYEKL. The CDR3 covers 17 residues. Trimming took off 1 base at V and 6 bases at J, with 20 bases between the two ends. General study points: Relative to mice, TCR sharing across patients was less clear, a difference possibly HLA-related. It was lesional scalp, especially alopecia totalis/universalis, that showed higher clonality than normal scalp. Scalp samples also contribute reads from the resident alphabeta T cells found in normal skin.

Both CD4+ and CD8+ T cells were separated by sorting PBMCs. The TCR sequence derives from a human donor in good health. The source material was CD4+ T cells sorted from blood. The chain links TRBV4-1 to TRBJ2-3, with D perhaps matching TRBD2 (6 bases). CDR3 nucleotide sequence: TGCGCCAGCAGCCAAGGCCCTCAGGGACTCTCCGGGGATACGCAGTATTTT. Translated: CASSQGPQGLSGDTQYF.